This T cell receptor beta chain was retrieved from a study of T cell responses to AZD1222 COVID-19 vaccine. TCRdb's table, derived via immunoSEQ multiplex PCR, lists solely in-frame clones and lacks some. The table shows about 73,000 clones, with roughly nine tenths occurring only once. This CDR3 region has 14 residues. The junction had 6 bases not matched to a gene; V was cut back by 5 bases and J by 4 bases. Germline V gene data show CDR1 as SGHTA and CDR2 as FQGNSA. Findings and limits, study-wide: Females outnumbered males among donors, who were mostly white British; clonal diversity was possibly underestimated.

With respect to this clone: The antigen remains undetermined.

Analyses pooled second doses at about 4 or about 12 weeks. The clonotype comes from an adult who received the AZD1222 COVID-19 vaccine. J is TRBJ2-7 and V is TRBV7-2; 9 positions agree with TRBD1. This material consisted of peripheral blood, taken 28 days after the second AZD1222 dose. The CDR3 coding sequence is TGTGCCAGCAGCCATGCCGACAGGGGGTACGAGCAGTACTTC. Amino acid sequence: CASSHADRGYEQYF.